The clone carrying this TCR beta chain has a single count. The sample is drawn from a study of T cell changes during pregnancy in multiple sclerosis. V gave up 1 base and J gave up 4 bases; unmatched junction bases: 3. The CDR3 runs 16 residues. The germline V gene encodes CDR1 KGHSH and CDR2 LQKENI. Measured with immunoSEQ multiplex PCR; TCRdb has only the in-frame clones, and not every one. The table records 45,000 to 60,000 clones, 80% to 90% of them present only once. The sequence was collected from a female donor with multiple sclerosis, enrolled in a pregnancy study. The sequenced sample was peripheral blood, obtained in the first trimester of pregnancy. The rearrangement uses TRBV18 and TRBJ1-5; 11 bases align to TRBD1. In DNA, the CDR3 is TGTGCCAGCTCACCACGGGGACAGGGGGAAAATCAGCCCCAGCATTTT. Protein product: CASSPRGQGENQPQHF.